This T cell receptor beta chain was documented in a study of blood T cell repertoires in COVID-19. At the level of the study: PBMCs, B-cell-depleted T cells, or T cells provided the cDNA or gDNA that made up the material.

This table comes from immunoSEQ multiplex PCR, and its TCRdb copy is limited to in-frame clones, with some not included. The sample shows about 320,000 clones, approximately 88% of them seen only once. The V gene lost 4 bases and the J gene lost 0 bases, with 10 bases spanning the gap. CDR1 and CDR2 from the germline V gene are SGHRS and YFSETQ. The CDR3 covers 14 residues. The chain combines TRBV5-1 with TRBJ2-5; possible D gene TRBD1, 5 bases. The sample consisted of PBMCs or T cells enriched from blood (not recorded which). The source is a man aged 25 to 40 who had recovered from COVID-19. CDR3 loop: CASSKQTDQETQYF. As DNA, the CDR3 is TGCGCCAGCAGCAAACAGACAGACCAAGAGACCCAGTACTTC. The full variable domain, completed using reference TRBV5-1 and TRBJ2-5, is KAGVTQTPRYLIKTRGQQVTLSCSPISGHRSVSWYQQTPGQGLQFLFEYFSETQRNKGNFPGRFSGRQFSNSRSEMNVSTLELGDSALYLCASSKQTDQETQYFGPGTRLLVL.